These 8 T cell receptor beta chains originate from one sample sequenced in a study of Ad26.COV2.S vaccination and SARS-CoV-2 variants. The assay was immunoSEQ multiplex PCR, and TCRdb's table has in-frame clones only and misses some. The data show about 320,000 clones, more than 70% seen once. Treatment defined: 15 to 20 received Ad26.COV2.S at low or high dose, single or two shots; roughly five received placebo; per-sample allocation not given. Collection of the samples took place on day 63 after the first injection of vaccine or placebo. The material was peripheral blood, obtained in a trial of Ad26.COV2.S vaccine versus placebo. The receptors were gathered from a person aged 18-65 years who received the Ad26.COV2.S COVID-19 vaccine or a placebo.

The genes are TRBV5-1 and TRBJ2-1; D is perhaps TRBD1 (5 bases). V was pared by 4 bases and J by 2 bases, with 16 bases between. Germline V lookup: CDR1 SGHRS, CDR2 YFSETQ. The CDR3 covers 16 residues. CDR3 protein: CASSPLRGKAYNEQFF. The CDR3 DNA sequence: TGCGCCAGCAGCCCCTTAAGGGGAAAAGCCTACAATGAGCAGTTCTTC.

J is TRBJ2-3 and V is TRBV11-3; 9 nucleotides align to TRBD1. The germline V gene encodes CDR1 SGHNT and CDR2 YENEEA. V gave up 2 bases and J gave up 9 bases; unmatched junction bases: 9. The CDR3 extends over 15 amino acids. CDR3: CASSLSWTGEETQYF. CDR3 DNA: TGTGCCAGCAGCTTATCTTGGACAGGGGAGGAAACGCAGTATTTT.

CDR3 residues: CASSRAGQVQYGYTF. CDR3 coding DNA: TGTGCCAGCAGCCGAGCGGGACAGGTTCAATATGGCTACACCTTC. The rearrangement joins TRBV6-5 to TRBJ1-2; 8 bases match TRBD1. Trimming at V came to 6 bases and at J to 5 bases, leaving 11 bases not matched to a gene. This CDR3 comprises 15 residues. Germline V gene sequence: CDR1 MNHEY, CDR2 SVGAGI.

The chain combines TRBV20-1 with TRBJ2-3; 7 bases align to TRBD2. Germline V lookup: CDR1 DFQATT, CDR2 SNEGSKA (reference sequence). V trimming: 3 bases; J trimming: 3 bases; junction bases outside the gene matches: 9. The CDR3 extends over 15 amino acids. CDR3 protein: CSASWGGLKTDTQYF. The DNA of the CDR3 is TGCAGTGCTAGTTGGGGGGGGTTGAAGACAGATACGCAGTATTTT.

The chain has TRBV12-3 or TRBV12-4 and TRBJ2-4; D possibly matches TRBD1 or TRBD2 (5 bases each). Trimming shortened V by 8 bases and J by 3 bases, and 8 bases separated the two germline ends. The CDR3 contains 12 residues. The CDR3 spells CASGGGKNIQYF. In nucleotides, the CDR3 is TGTGCCAGCGGGGGTGGCAAAAACATTCAGTACTTC.

The chain employs TRBV6-6 and TRBJ1-2; D possibly corresponds to TRBD1 (6 bases). Trimming removed 4 bases from V and 0 bases from J, with 12 bases in between. CDR3 length equals 15 residues. Looked up from germline, CDR1 is MNHNY and CDR2 is SVGAGI (reference sequence). CDR3 DNA: TGTGCCAGCAGTTCTCAGGGGTTAGCTAACTATGGCTACACCTTC. Translation gives CASSSQGLANYGYTF.

The chain joins TRBV19 to TRBJ1-5; D might be TRBD1 (5 bases). V gave up 1 base and J gave up 0 bases, with 16 bases separating them. Germline V lookup: CDR1 LNHDA, CDR2 SQIVND (reference sequence). This CDR3 spans 18 amino acids. Here the CDR3 reads CASSIVGGKGYSNQPQHF. The CDR3 nucleotides are TGTGCCAGTAGTATAGTGGGAGGGAAGGGGTATAGCAATCAGCCCCAGCATTTT.

This clone was detected only once. This chain uses TRBV13 with TRBJ2-1; weak D call: TRBD2 (5 bases). Germline lookup yields CDR1 PRHDT and CDR2 FYEKMQ (reference sequence). This CDR3 comprises 14 residues. V lost 4 bases and J 0 bases, leaving 7 bases between the germline ends. CDR3 in amino acids: CASSYGVSYNEQFF. The DNA for the CDR3 is TGTGCCAGCAGCTACGGGGTCTCCTACAATGAGCAGTTCTTC.